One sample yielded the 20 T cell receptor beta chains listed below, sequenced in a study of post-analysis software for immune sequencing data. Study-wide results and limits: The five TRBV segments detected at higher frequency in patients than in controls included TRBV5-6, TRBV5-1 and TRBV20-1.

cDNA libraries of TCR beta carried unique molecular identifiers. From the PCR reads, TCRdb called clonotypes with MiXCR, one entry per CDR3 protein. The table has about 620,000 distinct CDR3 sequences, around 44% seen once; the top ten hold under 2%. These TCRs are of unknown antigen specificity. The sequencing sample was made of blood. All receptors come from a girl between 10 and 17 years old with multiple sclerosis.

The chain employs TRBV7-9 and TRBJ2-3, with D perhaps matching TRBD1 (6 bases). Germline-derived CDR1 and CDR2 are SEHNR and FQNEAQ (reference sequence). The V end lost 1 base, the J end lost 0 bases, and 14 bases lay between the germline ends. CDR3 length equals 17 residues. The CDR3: CASSLEPTGPSTDTQYF. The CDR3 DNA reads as TGTGCCAGCAGCTTAGAACCGACAGGTCCTAGCACAGATACGCAGTATTTT.

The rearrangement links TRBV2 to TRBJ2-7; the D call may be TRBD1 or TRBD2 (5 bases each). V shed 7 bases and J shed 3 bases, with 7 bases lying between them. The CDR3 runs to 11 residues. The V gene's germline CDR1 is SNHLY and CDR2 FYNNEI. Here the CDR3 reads CASTGRYEQYF. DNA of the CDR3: TGTGCCAGCACGGGGCGCTACGAGCAGTACTTC.

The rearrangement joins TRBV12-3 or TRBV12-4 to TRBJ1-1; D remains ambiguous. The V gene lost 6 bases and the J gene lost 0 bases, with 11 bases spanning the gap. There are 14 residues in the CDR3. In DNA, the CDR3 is TGTGCCAGCAGGACACAGTCCCTGAACACTGAAGCTTTCTTT. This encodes CASRTQSLNTEAFF.

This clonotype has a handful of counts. The CDR3 spells CASSPEFQETQYF. The DNA for the CDR3 is TGTGCCAGCAGTCCAGAGTTCCAAGAGACCCAGTACTTC. The gene calls are TRBV12-3 or TRBV12-4 and TRBJ2-5; the D is unclear. V lost 5 bases and J lost 1, with 8 bases in between. The CDR3 contains 13 residues.

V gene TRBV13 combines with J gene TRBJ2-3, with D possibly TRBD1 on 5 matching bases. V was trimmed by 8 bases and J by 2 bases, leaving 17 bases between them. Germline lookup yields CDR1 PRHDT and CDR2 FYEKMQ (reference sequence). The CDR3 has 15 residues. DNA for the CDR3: TGTGCCAGCTCCGAAGGGGCAGAAAACACAGATACGCAGTATTTT. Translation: CASSEGAENTDTQYF.

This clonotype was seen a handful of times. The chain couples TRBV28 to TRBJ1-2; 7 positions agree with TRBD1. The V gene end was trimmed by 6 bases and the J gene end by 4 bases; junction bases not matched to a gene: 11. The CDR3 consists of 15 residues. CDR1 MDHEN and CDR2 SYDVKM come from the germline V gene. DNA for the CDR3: TGTGCCAGCAGACAGGGGTTAGGGTCCGGCTATGGCTACACCTTC. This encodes CASRQGLGSGYGYTF.

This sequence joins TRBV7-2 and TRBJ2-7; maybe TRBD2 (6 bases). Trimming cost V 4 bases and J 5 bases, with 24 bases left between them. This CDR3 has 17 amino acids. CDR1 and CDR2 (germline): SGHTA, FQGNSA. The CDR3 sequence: CASSSLGGMAFRDEQYF. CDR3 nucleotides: TGTGCCAGCAGCTCCCTAGGAGGGATGGCCTTCCGAGACGAGCAGTACTTC.

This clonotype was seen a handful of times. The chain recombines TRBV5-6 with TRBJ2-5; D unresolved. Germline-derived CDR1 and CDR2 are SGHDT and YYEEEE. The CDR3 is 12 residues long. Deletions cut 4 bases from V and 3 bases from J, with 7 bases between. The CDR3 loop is CASSGSEETQYF. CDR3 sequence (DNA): TGTGCCAGCAGCGGGTCAGAAGAGACCCAGTACTTC.

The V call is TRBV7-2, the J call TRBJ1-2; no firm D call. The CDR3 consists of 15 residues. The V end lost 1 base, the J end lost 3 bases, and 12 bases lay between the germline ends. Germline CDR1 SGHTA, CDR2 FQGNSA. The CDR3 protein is CASSLGLAFYYGYTF. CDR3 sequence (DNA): TGTGCCAGCAGCTTAGGTCTTGCGTTTTACTATGGCTACACCTTC.

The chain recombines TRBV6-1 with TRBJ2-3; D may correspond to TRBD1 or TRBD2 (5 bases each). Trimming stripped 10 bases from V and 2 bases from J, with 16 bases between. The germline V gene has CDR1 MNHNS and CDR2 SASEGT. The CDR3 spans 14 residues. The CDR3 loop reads CATTNGAPTDTQYF. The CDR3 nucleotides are TGTGCCACCACCAACGGGGCGCCCACAGATACGCAGTATTTT.

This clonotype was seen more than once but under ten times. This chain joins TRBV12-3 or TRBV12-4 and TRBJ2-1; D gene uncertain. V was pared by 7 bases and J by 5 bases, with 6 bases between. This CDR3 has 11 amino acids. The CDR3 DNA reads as TGTGCCAGCACCTGGGACAATGAGCAGTTCTTC. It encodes CASTWDNEQFF.

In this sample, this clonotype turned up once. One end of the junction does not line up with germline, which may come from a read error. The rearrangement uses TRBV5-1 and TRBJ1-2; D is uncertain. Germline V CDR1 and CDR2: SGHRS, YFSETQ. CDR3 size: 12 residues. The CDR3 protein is CASSLESGGYTF. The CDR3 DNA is TGCGCCAGTAGCTTGGAATCGGGTGGCTACACCTTC. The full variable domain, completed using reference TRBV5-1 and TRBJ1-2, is KAGVTQTPRYLIKTRGQQVTLSCSPISGHRSVSWYQQTPGQGLQFLFEYFSETQRNKGNFPGRFSGRQFSNSRSEMNVSTLELGDSALYLCASSLESGGYTFGSGTRLTVV.

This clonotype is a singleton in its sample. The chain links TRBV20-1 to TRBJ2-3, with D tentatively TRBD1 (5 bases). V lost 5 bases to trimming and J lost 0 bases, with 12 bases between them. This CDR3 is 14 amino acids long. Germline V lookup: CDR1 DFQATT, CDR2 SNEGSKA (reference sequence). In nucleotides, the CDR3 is TGCAGTGCTCTGGACACCTCTAGCACAGATACGCAGTATTTT. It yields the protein CSALDTSSTDTQYF.

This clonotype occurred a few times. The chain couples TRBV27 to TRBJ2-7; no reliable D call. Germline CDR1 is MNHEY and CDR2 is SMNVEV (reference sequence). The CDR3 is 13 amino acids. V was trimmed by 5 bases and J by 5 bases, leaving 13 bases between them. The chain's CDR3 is CASSLRQADEQYF. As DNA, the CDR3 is TGTGCCAGCAGTCTCCGACAAGCCGACGAGCAGTACTTC.

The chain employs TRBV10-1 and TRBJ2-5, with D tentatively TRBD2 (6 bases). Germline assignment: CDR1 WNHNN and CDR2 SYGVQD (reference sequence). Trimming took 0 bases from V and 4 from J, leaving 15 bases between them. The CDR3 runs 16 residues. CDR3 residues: CASSESRVGGAETQYF. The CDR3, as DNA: TGCGCCAGCAGTGAGTCGAGGGTCGGAGGGGCAGAGACCCAGTACTTC.

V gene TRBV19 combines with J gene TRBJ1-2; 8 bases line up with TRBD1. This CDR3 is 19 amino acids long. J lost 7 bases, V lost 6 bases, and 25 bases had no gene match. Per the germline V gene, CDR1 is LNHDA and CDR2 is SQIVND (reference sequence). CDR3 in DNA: TGTGCCAGTAGGAGGTCATTTCAGGACAGGGCGAACACGGTCTCTGGCTACACCTTC. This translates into CASRRSFQDRANTVSGYTF.

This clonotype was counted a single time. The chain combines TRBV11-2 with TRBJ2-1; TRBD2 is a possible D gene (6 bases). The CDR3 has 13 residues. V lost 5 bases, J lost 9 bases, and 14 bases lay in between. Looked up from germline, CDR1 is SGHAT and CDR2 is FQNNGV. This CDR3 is CASSPPWDFEQFF. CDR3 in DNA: TGTGCCAGCAGCCCCCCCTGGGACTTTGAGCAGTTCTTC.

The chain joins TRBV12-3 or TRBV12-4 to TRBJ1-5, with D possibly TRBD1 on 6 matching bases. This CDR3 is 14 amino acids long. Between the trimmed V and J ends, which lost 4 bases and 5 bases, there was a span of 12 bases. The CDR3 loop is CASSCDRRYQPQHF. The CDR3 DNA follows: TGTGCCAGCAGTTGTGACAGGCGATATCAGCCCCAGCATTTT.

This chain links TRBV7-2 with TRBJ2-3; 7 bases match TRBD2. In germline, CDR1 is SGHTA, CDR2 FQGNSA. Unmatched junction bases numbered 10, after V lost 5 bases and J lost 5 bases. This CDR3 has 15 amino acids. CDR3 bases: TGTGCCAGCAGCATAAATAGCGGGCGAGGAGATACGCAGTATTTT. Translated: CASSINSGRGDTQYF.

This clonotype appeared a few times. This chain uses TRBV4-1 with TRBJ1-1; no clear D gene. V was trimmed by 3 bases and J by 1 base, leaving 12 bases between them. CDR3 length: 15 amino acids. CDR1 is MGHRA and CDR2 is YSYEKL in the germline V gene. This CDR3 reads CASSHAGRPNTEAFF. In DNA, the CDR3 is TGCGCCAGCAGCCACGCGGGCCGCCCGAACACTGAAGCTTTCTTT.